Listed below are T cell receptor beta chains from one sample, sequenced in a study of cytomegalovirus exposure and HLA in healthy donors. The table came from immunoSEQ multiplex PCR; TCRdb's copy has only in-frame clones and leaves some out. Among some 170,000 clones listed, approximately 81% were seen once. Sequencing was carried out using PBMCs. The receptor source for this set is a man under 40 in good health and CMV-seropositive. CDR3s include the opening cysteine and the closing phenylalanine or tryptophan. A D gene is named only where the DNA matches it firmly. The listing skips clone size in some rows; elsewhere it reads once, few, many or a size class.

d_gene	v_gene	abundance	j_gene	CDR3nt	CDR3aa
NA	TRBV5-1	NA	TRBJ2-7	TGCGCCAGCAGCTTGGAGCGCGTCCGGGGGGAGCAGTACTTC	CASSLERVRGEQYF
NA	TRBV10-1	NA	TRBJ2-7	TGCGCCTCCATCCAGGGGGGACCCCCTTACGAGCAGTACTTC	CASIQGGPPYEQYF
NA	TRBV9	NA	TRBJ1-4	TGTGCCAGCAGCGTAGGGGACTTAAATAATGAAAAACTGTTTTTT	CASSVGDLNNEKLFF
NA	TRBV7-6	NA	TRBJ1-1	TGTGCCAGCAGCTTAGGGGCGGGGGGCGAAGCTTTCTTT	CASSLGAGGEAFF
NA	TRBV7-3	NA	TRBJ2-5	TGTGCCAGCAGCCCCCTAGGCCAAGAGACCCAGTACTTC	CASSPLGQETQYF
TRBD2	TRBV11-2	NA	TRBJ2-7	TGTGCCAGCGAGCTCTCGGGGGTAGCGGGGTTTGGGGAGCAGTACTTC	CASELSGVAGFGEQYF
NA	TRBV28	NA	TRBJ2-6	TGTGCCAGCAGTTCACCCGGACTCCAAGGGGCCAACGTCCTGACTTTC	CASSSPGLQGANVLTF
TRBD2	TRBV30	NA	TRBJ2-3	TGTGCCTGGAGTGTACTCGGGGGGACGGATACGCAGTATTTT	CAWSVLGGTDTQYF
TRBD1	TRBV7-8	NA	TRBJ2-2	TGTGCCAGCAGCTGGGGACAGCAGAACACCGGGGAGCTGTTTTTT	CASSWGQQNTGELFF
TRBD1	TRBV28	NA	TRBJ2-7	TGTGCCAGCAGTTCGACGATACACAGGGGCTCCTACGAGCAGTACTTC	CASSSTIHRGSYEQYF
TRBD1	TRBV6-5	NA	TRBJ1-1	TGTGCCAGCAGTTACTACCGGACAGGAAACACTGAAGCTTTCTTT	CASSYYRTGNTEAFF
TRBD2	TRBV5-4	NA	TRBJ2-6	TGTGCCAGCAGCCTAAAGCGGGAGGTGCGTGGGGCCAACGTCCTGACTTTC	CASSLKREVRGANVLTF
NA	TRBV9	once	TRBJ2-3	TGTGCCAGCAGCTCACAGGGAGGGGATACGCAGTATTTT	CASSSQGGDTQYF
NA	TRBV9	NA	TRBJ2-1	TGTGCCAGCAGCGTAGCTTCCTACAATGAGCAGTTCTTC	CASSVASYNEQFF
NA	TRBV30	NA	TRBJ2-7	TGTGCCTGGAGTGGGGGGCGCTTGGTCTACGAGCAGTACTTC	CAWSGGRLVYEQYF
TRBD1	TRBV7-3	NA	TRBJ2-3	TGTGCCAGCAGCCCAGGGGGAAGTACGCAGTATTTT	CASSPGGSTQYF
NA	TRBV13	NA	TRBJ2-7	TGTGCCAGCAGTCCCCGGTCAGGGAGGACCTACGAGCAGTACTTC	CASSPRSGRTYEQYF
NA	TRBV9	once	TRBJ2-7	TGTGCCAGCAGCGTGGGAAGACAGGCCTCCTACGAGCAGTACTTC	CASSVGRQASYEQYF
TRBD1	TRBV2	NA	TRBJ2-1	TGTGCCAGCAGTACCGGGACAGGGTGGAATGAGCAGTTCTTC	CASSTGTGWNEQFF
NA	TRBV19	NA	TRBJ1-2	TGTGCCAGTAGTATTAACTCAGGGGCCTATGGCTACACCTTC	CASSINSGAYGYTF
TRBD1	TRBV28	once	TRBJ1-1	TGTGCCACCACCACTAGGACAGGGCGGGGAGCTTTCTTT	CATTTRTGRGAFF
NA	TRBV28	NA	TRBJ2-1	TGTGCCAGCACCCCCGGGGACAATGAGCAGTTCTTC	CASTPGDNEQFF
TRBD1	TRBV15	few	TRBJ2-5	TGTGCCACCAGCAGAGATCCGACAGGGGGCGAGACCCAGTACTTC	CATSRDPTGGETQYF
NA	TRBV7-3	NA	TRBJ2-1	TGTGCCAGCAGCTTAACCTCGGCTAGGGGTTACAATGAGCAGTTCTTC	CASSLTSARGYNEQFF
TRBD1	TRBV9	NA	TRBJ2-5	TGTGCCAGCAGCACGCCCGACAGGGGGGACCAAGAGACCCAGTACTTC	CASSTPDRGDQETQYF
TRBD1	TRBV10-3	few	TRBJ1-5	TGTGCCATCAGGGACAGGGACGATCAGCCCCAGCATTTT	CAIRDRDDQPQHF
TRBD2	TRBV13	few	TRBJ2-3	TGTGCCAGCAGCCAAATGGGGGGGTACAGAAACACAGATACGCAGTATTTT	CASSQMGGYRNTDTQYF
NA	TRBV28	NA	TRBJ2-7	TGTGCCTCCGGGTCTCTCTCCTACGAGCAGTACTTC	CASGSLSYEQYF
NA	TRBV5-1	NA	TRBJ1-1	TGCGCCAGCAGCCTCCCATGGGGGGAGAGCACTGAAGCTTTCTTT	CASSLPWGESTEAFF
NA	TRBV6-8	NA	TRBJ2-7	TGTGCCAGCAGTAAACGACAGAAACCCAGTACCGAGCAGTACTTC	CASSKRQKPSTEQYF
NA	TRBV7-9	NA	TRBJ1-4	TGTGCCGGACGACAGGTCCCTAATGAAAAACTGTTTTTT	CAGRQVPNEKLFF
TRBD2	TRBV7-7	NA	TRBJ2-1	TGTGCCAGCAGCTTAAGCGGGGGAACGGGCAATGAGCAGTTCTTC	CASSLSGGTGNEQFF
TRBD2	TRBV9	NA	TRBJ2-3	TGTGCCAGCAGCGTAGGGACTAGCGGGGGTATTACAGATACGCAGTATTTT	CASSVGTSGGITDTQYF